The 2 T cell receptor beta chains below were found in one sample sequenced in a study of T cells after yellow fever vaccination. One entry per CDR3 protein results from TCRdb running MiXCR on the 5' RACE reads. The sample has around 15,000 distinct CDR3 sequences, more than 4% seen once. The specimen comprised PBMCs, either bulk or a sorted T-cell subset (CD4+, CD8+, memory, or dextramer-sorted; not recorded which), sampled 15 days after the yellow fever booster vaccination. These receptors all come from a man aged 25-40 years who received the YFV17D yellow fever vaccine.

This clonotype was seen many times. The J gene is TRBJ2-5, the V gene TRBV7-2; D unclear. Germline V gives CDR1 SGHTA, CDR2 FQGNSA. The CDR3 totals 13 residues. With 3 bases removed from V and 5 bases from J, the gap between germline ends came to 10 bases. CDR3 bases: TGTGCCAGCAGCTTTAGGGCGGAGGAGACCCAGTACTTC. It encodes CASSFRAEETQYF.

There are many counts of this clonotype. This rearrangement joins TRBV4-3 to TRBJ2-1; 12 bases match TRBD2. CDR1 and CDR2 (germline): LGHNA, YSLEER. With 0 bases clipped from V and 9 bases from J, the junction kept 6 bases outside the gene matches. This CDR3 is built from 16 residues. CDR3 in DNA: TGCGCCAGCAGCCAAGATCGGCTAGCGGGAGGGGGTGAGCAGTTCTTC. Translation gives CASSQDRLAGGGEQFF.